This T cell receptor beta chain was profiled in a study of cytomegalovirus exposure and HLA in healthy donors. The wider study: Early released data comprised some 91 million unique TCRs from HLA-typed donors.

This CDR3 spans 16 amino acids. V lost 7 bases and J 7 bases, leaving 23 bases between the germline ends. CDR1 and CDR2 (germline): MNHNY, SVGAGI (reference sequence). Findings of the study overall: Common viral pathogens seemed to be connected with several of the most significant clusters, according to a later analysis. Sequencing likely caused a cluster of highly shared sequence variants.

A word on this clone: Its target is unknown.

Primers for the PCR totalled 60 Vbeta and 13 Jbeta. Generated by immunoSEQ multiplex PCR, the TCRdb table keeps only in-frame clones and is missing some. Of around 120,000 clones in the sample, 65% to 90% were seen once. The sequencing input was PBMCs. The J gene is TRBJ2-1, the V gene TRBV6-6; maybe TRBD2 (6 bases). The sequence derives from a man younger than 35 in good health and CMV-seronegative. The CDR3 here is CASIHPGTRKENEQFF. CDR3 DNA: TGTGCCAGCATTCACCCGGGGACTCGGAAAGAGAATGAGCAGTTCTTC.